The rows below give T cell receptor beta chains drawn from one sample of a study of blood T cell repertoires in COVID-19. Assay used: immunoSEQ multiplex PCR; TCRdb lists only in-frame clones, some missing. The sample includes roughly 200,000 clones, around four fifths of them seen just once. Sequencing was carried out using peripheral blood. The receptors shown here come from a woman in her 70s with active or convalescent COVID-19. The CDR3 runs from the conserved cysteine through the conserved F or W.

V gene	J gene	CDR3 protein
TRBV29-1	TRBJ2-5	CSVEETAGETQYF
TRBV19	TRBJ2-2	CASSFRERAGELFF
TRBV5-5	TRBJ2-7	CASSLAGQGVSYEQYF
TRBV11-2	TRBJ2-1	CASSSQAGESYNEQFF
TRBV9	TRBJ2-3	CASSVSSYTDTQYF
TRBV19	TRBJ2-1	CASSISLATNEQFF
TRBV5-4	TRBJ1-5	CASSQAGDPNQPQHF
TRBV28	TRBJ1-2	CASSRTGFGDYGYTF
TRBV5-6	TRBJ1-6	CASSLRDRNSPLHF
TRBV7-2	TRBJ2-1	CASSASLLAGRNNEQFF
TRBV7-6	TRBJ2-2	CASTLFPGGRGTGELFF
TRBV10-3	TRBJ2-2	CAISAGDTGELFF
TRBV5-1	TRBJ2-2	CASSTSDGGELFF
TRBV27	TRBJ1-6	CASSSGLNNSPLHF
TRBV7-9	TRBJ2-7	CASSAQGVSYEQYF
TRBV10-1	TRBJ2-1	CASSLGVLGGSGEQFF
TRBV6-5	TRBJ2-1	CASSYGVGTGAGEQFF
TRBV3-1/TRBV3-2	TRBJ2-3	CASSQETWVAGITDTQYF
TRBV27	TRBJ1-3	CASSSTGDRGLLSSGNTIYF
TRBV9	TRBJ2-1	CASSVGTGGVWEQFF
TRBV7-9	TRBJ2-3	CASSLARQSTDTQYF
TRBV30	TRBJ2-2	CAWSPLGLAGNGELFF
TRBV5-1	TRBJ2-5	CASSLSEKTQYF
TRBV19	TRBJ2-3	CASRGRAGGDTQYF
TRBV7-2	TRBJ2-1	CASRTSGSVGANEQFF
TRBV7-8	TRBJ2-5	CASSLGGLAGSRETQYF